Listed below are T cell receptor beta chains from one sample, sequenced in a study of T-cell memory formation after mild COVID-19. MiXCR was run by TCRdb on the 5' RACE reads, yielding one entry per CDR3 protein. The profile shows hundreds of thousands of distinct CDR3 sequences, 20% to 30% of them singletons. Sequenced: PBMCs or a T cell subset sorted from them (not recorded which). These receptors were collected from an adult woman who had mild COVID-19 (a few samples of this study predate the infection). Cell type and time point are not known. Each CDR3 is given with its conserved first and last residue. Each record gives: J gene, clone size, D gene, V gene, CDR3 DNA, CDR3 protein. The D gene is left open where the match is weak. Clone size, where shown, is once, few, many, or a class for clones that have expanded.

>TRBJ2-1|.|.|TRBV20-1
TGCAGTGCTAGCGTCTCGGGGCAGTTCTTC
CSASVSGQFF
>TRBJ2-7|.|.|TRBV5-1
TGCGCCAGCAGCTTGACAGGGCTCGAGCAGTACTTC
CASSLTGLEQYF
>TRBJ1-2|.|TRBD1|TRBV10-2
TGCGCCAGCAGCGCGACAGGGGCTCGTACCTTC
CASSATGARTF
>TRBJ2-5|few|.|TRBV4-1
TGCGCCAGCAGCCAAGATGAGGGGGACCGAGAGACCCAGTACTTC
CASSQDEGDRETQYF
>TRBJ2-1|.|.|TRBV4-3
TGCGCCAGCAGCCAAGACCCGAGAACTTCCTACAATGAGCAGTTCTTC
CASSQDPRTSYNEQFF
>TRBJ2-1|few|TRBD1|TRBV20-1
TGCAGTGCTAGGGGACAGGGGGTTCACAATGAGCAGTTCTTC
CSARGQGVHNEQFF
>TRBJ2-2|few|.|TRBV6-1
TGTGCCAGCATTGGAGGGGTGGTGAACACCGGGGAGCTGTTTTTT
CASIGGVVNTGELFF
>TRBJ2-5|few|TRBD2|TRBV24-1
TGTGCCACCAGAGGATCCGGGGGGGCCGCTGAGACCCAGTACTTC
CATRGSGGAAETQYF
>TRBJ2-4|.|.|TRBV28
TGTGCCAGCAGTTACTACGGGGACCTTAGGATAAACATTCAGTACTTC
CASSYYGDLRINIQYF
>TRBJ2-3|.|.|TRBV4-3
TGCGCCAGCAGCCAAGGAACTTTCTTCACAGATACGCAGTATTTT
CASSQGTFFTDTQYF
>TRBJ1-1|.|TRBD1|TRBV5-1
TGCGCCAGCAATGGACAGGGGGGACTGAACACTGAAGCTTTCTTT
CASNGQGGLNTEAFF
>TRBJ1-2|.|TRBD1|TRBV14
TGTGCCAGCAGCCAAGATCGGACAGGGTACTATGGCTACACCTTC
CASSQDRTGYYGYTF
>TRBJ2-7|few|TRBD2|TRBV20-1
TGCAGTGCCCGGGGGGACTTCGGCTACGAGCAGTACTTC
CSARGDFGYEQYF
>TRBJ2-1|few|.|TRBV2
TGTGCCAGCAGTGGTTGGATAGGGGTCAATGAGCAGTTCTTC
CASSGWIGVNEQFF
>TRBJ2-5|.|.|TRBV25-1
TGTGCCAGCAGTGAATTGGGGCCGCAAGAGACCCAGTACTTC
CASSELGPQETQYF
>TRBJ1-2|few|.|TRBV5-6
TGTGCCAGCAGCTTACGATATGGCTACACCTTC
CASSLRYGYTF
>TRBJ2-7|many|.|TRBV5-1
TGCGCCAGCAGCCCTGCTGGACTCAAAGGGTCCTACGAGCAGTACTTC
CASSPAGLKGSYEQYF
>TRBJ1-5|few|.|TRBV6-2/TRBV6-3
TGTGCCAGCAGTTTATACCGGGACCCAAATCAGCCCCAGCATTTT
CASSLYRDPNQPQHF
>TRBJ2-1|.|.|TRBV5-1
TGCGCCAGCAGATACAGCACTCTTGGGGGGAATGAGCAGTTCTTC
CASRYSTLGGNEQFF
>TRBJ2-5|.|TRBD1|TRBV5-1
TGCGCCAGCAGCTCAAACAGGGGACAAGAGACCCAGTACTTC
CASSSNRGQETQYF
>TRBJ1-2|.|.|TRBV7-9
TGTGCCAGCAGCTTAGACGGGGAGCGACCCCAATTC
CASSLDGERPQF
>TRBJ1-4|many|.|TRBV20-1
TGCAGTGCTTTTCCCCCGGGGTTAACTAATGAAAAACTGTTTTTT
CSAFPPGLTNEKLFF
>TRBJ2-6|few|.|TRBV6-5
TGTGCCAGCAGTTTAACACGCCCGGGTTTGGCCAACGTCCTGACTTTC
CASSLTRPGLANVLTF
>TRBJ1-2|.|.|TRBV7-8
TGTGCCAGCAGCTTAAGGCGGGGAGGCGGTGGCTACACCTTC
CASSLRRGGGGYTF
>TRBJ2-3|.|.|TRBV5-5
TGTGCCAGTGAGAGGAGCACAGATACGCAGTATTTT
CASERSTDTQYF
>TRBJ2-1|.|.|TRBV7-9
TGTGCCAGCAGCCTCCCTGTGGCTCCGGAGCAGTTCTTC
CASSLPVAPEQFF
>TRBJ1-1|.|.|TRBV18
TGTGCCAGCTCACCCCAGCAATCTCGGAACACTGAAGCTTTCTTT
CASSPQQSRNTEAFF
>TRBJ2-6|.|.|TRBV25-1
TGTGCCAGCAGTGCTCGACGGGAAACCAGCTCTGGGGCCAACGTCCTGACTTTC
CASSARRETSSGANVLTF
>TRBJ2-1|.|.|TRBV29-1
TGCAGCGTTGAAACCTACAATGAGCAGTTCTTC
CSVETYNEQFF
>TRBJ2-4|.|.|TRBV6-1
TGTGCCAGCACAAGGAGTGGGCTTACCGAAAACATTCAGTACTTC
CASTRSGLTENIQYF